This T cell receptor (beta chain) was sequenced during a study of graft-versus-host responses after intestinal transplantation. Across the study: After anti-thymocyte globulin induction, recipients took tacrolimus and steroids for three to four years.

Regarding the study as a whole: Detection of GvH clones occurred in recipient marrow, and some had their first appearance in ileum or blood.

The table came from immunoSEQ multiplex PCR; TCRdb's copy has only in-frame clones and leaves some out. The sample contains over 85,000 clones, less than 95% of which appear only once. Turning to this clone: The antigen remains undetermined.

Trimming at V came to 5 bases and at J to 3 bases, leaving 7 bases not matched to a gene. CDR1 SGHNT and CDR2 YENEEA come from the germline V gene. CDR3 length: 17 residues. V usage is TRBV11-3 and J usage is TRBJ2-1, with 13 bases that match TRBD2. The sequence was obtained from a human donor who was the organ donor for an intestinal transplant. The sequences come from unstimulated CD4+ T cells sorted from spleen or lymph node cells, collected before transplant. CDR3 protein: CASSTRLAGGVYNEQFF. CDR3 sequence (DNA): TGTGCCAGCAGCACAAGACTAGCGGGGGGCGTCTACAATGAGCAGTTCTTC.